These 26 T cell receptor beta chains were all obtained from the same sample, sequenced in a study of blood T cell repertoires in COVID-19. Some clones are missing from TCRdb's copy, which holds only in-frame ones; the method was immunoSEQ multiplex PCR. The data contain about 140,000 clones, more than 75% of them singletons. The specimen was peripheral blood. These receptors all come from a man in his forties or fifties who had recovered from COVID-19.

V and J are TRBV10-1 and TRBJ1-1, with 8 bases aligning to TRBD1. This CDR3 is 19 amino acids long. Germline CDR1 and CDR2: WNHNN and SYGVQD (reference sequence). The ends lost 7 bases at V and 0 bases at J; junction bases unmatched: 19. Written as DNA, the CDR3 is TGCGCCAGCACCGAGTTGGGGTATTCGACAGGGGTCATGAACACTGAAGCTTTCTTT. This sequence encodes CASTELGYSTGVMNTEAFF.

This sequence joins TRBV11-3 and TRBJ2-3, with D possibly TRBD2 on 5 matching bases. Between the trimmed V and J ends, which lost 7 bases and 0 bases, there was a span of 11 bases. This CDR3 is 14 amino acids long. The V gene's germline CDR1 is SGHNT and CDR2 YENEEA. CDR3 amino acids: CASKGETSTDTQYF. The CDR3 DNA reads TGTGCCAGCAAGGGAGAAACTAGCACAGATACGCAGTATTTT.

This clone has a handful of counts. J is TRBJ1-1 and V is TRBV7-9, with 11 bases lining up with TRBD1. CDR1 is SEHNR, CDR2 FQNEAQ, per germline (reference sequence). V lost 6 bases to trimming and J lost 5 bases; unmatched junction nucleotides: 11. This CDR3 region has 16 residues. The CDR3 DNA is TGTGCCAGCAGGATCGGAACGGGGACAGGGGGGACTGAAGCTTTCTTT. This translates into CASRIGTGTGGTEAFF.

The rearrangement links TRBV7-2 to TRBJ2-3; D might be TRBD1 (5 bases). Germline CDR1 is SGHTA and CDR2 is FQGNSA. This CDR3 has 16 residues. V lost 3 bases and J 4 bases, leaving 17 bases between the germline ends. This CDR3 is CASSFGRAQTADTQYF. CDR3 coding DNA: TGTGCCAGCAGCTTCGGCAGGGCCCAGACCGCAGATACGCAGTATTTT. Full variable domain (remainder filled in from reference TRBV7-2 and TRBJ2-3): GAGVSQSPSNKVTEKGKDVELRCDPISGHTALYWYRQSLGQGLEFLIYFQGNSAPDKSGLPSDRFSAERTGGSVSTLTIQRTQQEDSAVYLCASSFGRAQTADTQYFGPGTRLTVL.

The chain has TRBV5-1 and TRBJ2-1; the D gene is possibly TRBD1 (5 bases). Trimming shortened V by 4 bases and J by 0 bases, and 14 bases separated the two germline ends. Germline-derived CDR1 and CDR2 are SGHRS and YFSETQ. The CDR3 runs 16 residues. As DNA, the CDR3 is TGCGCCAGCAGCAACCCTAGACAGAGCTCCTACAATGAGCAGTTCTTC. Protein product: CASSNPRQSSYNEQFF.

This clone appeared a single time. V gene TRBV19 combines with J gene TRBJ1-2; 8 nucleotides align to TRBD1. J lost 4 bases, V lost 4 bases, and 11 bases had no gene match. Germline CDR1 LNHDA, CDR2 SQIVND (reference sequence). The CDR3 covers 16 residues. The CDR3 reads CASSTHLQGAGYGYTF. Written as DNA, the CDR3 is TGTGCCAGTAGTACCCATCTGCAGGGGGCAGGCTATGGCTACACCTTC.

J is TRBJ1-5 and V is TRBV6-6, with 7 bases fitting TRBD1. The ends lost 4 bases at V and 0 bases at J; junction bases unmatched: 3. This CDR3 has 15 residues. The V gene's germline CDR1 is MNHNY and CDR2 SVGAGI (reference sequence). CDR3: CASSSGQYSNQPQHF. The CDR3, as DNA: TGTGCCAGCAGTTCGGGACAGTATAGCAATCAGCCCCAGCATTTT.

The CDR3: CASSQDRQGRDTQYF. The CDR3 DNA sequence: TGCGCCAGCAGCCAAGATAGACAGGGGAGAGATACGCAGTATTTT. The chain combines TRBV4-1 with TRBJ2-3; TRBD1 matches at 8 bases. The V and J ends lost 0 bases and 5 bases, in that order; junction bases with no gene match: 4. The CDR3 contains 15 residues. CDR1 is MGHRA and CDR2 is YSYEKL in the germline V gene.

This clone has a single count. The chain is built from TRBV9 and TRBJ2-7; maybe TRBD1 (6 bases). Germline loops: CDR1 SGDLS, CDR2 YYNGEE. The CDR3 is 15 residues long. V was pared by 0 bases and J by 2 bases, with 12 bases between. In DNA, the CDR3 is TGTGCCAGCAGCGTAGCGCAGGGGATGGCCTACGAGCAGTACTTC. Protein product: CASSVAQGMAYEQYF.

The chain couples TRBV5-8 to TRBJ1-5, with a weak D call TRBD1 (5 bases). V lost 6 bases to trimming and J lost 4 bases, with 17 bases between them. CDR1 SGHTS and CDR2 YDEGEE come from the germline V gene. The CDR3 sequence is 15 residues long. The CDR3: CASTPGEQKNQPQHF. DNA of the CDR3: TGTGCCAGCACCCCGGGGGAACAGAAGAATCAGCCCCAGCATTTT.

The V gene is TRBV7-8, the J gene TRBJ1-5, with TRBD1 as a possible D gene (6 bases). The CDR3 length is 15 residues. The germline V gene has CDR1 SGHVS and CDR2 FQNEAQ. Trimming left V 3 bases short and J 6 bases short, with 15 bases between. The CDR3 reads CASSLTGGFSQPQHF. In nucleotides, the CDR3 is TGTGCCAGCAGCTTGACAGGCGGCTTCAGTCAGCCCCAGCATTTT.

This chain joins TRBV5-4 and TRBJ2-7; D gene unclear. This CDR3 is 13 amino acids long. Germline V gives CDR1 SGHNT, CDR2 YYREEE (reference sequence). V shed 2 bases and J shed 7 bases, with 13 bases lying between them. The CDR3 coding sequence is TGTGCCAGCAGCTTTGATACGCCCGGGGAGCAGTACTTC. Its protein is CASSFDTPGEQYF.

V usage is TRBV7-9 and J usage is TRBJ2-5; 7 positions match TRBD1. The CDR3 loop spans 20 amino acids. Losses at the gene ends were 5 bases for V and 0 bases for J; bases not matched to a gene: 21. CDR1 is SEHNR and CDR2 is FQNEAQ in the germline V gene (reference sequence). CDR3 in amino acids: CASSNKQGLLIRSYQETQYF. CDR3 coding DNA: TGTGCCAGCAGCAACAAACAGGGGCTACTGATCCGATCGTACCAAGAGACCCAGTACTTC.

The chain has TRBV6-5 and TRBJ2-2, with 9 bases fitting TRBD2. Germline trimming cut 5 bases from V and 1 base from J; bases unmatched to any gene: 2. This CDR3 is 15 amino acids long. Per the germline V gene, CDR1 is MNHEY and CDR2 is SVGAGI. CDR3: CASSLTSGNTGELFF. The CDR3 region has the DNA TGTGCCAGCAGTCTGACTAGCGGGAACACCGGGGAGCTGTTTTTT.

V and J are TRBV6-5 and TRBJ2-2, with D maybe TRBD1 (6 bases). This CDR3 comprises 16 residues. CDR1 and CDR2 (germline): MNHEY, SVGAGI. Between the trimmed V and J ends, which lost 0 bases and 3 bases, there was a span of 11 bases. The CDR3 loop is CASSYSRQAYTGELFF. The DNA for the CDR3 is TGTGCCAGCAGTTACTCGAGACAGGCATACACCGGGGAGCTGTTTTTT.

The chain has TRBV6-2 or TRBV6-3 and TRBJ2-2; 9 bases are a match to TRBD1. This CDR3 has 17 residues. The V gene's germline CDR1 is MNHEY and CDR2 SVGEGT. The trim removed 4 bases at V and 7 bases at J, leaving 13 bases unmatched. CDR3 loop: CASSSPRGTGNSGELFF. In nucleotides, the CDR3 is TGTGCCAGCAGTTCACCCCGCGGGACAGGGAATAGCGGGGAGCTGTTTTTT.

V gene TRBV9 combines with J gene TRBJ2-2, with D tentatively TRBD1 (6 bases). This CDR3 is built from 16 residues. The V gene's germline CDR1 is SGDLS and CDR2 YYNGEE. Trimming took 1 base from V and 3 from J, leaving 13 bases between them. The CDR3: CASSVIGGWDTGELFF. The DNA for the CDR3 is TGTGCCAGCAGCGTAATAGGGGGATGGGACACCGGGGAGCTGTTTTTT.

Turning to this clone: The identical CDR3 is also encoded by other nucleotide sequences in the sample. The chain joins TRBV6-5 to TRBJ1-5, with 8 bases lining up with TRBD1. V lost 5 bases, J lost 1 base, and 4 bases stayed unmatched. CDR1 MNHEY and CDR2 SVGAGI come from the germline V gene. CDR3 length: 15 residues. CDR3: CASSPTGGSNQPQHF. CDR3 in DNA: TGTGCCAGCAGTCCCACAGGGGGAAGCAATCAGCCCCAGCATTTT.

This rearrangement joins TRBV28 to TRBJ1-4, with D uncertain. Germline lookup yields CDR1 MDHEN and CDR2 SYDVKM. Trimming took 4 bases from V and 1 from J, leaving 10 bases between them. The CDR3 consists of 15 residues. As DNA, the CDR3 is TGTGCCAGCAGTTCCCCTGCAGTAACTAATGAAAAACTGTTTTTT. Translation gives CASSSPAVTNEKLFF. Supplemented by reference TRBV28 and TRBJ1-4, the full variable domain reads DVKVTQSSRYLVKRTGEKVFLECVQDMDHENMFWYRQDPGLGLRLIYFSYDVKMKEKGDIPEGYSVSREKKERFSLILESASTNQTSMYLCASSSPAVTNEKLFFGSGTQLSVL.

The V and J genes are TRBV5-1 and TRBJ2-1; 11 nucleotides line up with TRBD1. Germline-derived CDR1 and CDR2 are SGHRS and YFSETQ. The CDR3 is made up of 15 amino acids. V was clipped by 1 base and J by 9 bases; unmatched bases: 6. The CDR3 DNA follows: TGCGCCAGCAGCTTGTTGGGACAGGGGGTCAGTGAGCAGTTCTTC. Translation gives CASSLLGQGVSEQFF.

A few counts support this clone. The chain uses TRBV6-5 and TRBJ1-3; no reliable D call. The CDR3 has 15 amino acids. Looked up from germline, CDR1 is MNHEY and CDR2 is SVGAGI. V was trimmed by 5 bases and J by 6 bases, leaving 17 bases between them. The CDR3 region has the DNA TGTGCCAGCAGTCTCTCCCTTTCTATTGAAAACACCATATATTTT. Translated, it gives CASSLSLSIENTIYF.

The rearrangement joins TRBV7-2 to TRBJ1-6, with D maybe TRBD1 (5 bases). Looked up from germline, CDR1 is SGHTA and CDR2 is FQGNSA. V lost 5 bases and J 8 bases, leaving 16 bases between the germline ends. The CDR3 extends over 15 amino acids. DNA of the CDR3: TGTGCCAGCAGCCCGGTTCTAGGGGAGGATTCACCCCTCCACTTT. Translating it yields CASSPVLGEDSPLHF.

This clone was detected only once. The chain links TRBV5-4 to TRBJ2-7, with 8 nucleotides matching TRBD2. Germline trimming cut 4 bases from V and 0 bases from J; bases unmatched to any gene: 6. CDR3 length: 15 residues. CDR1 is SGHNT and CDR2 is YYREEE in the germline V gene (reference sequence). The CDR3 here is CASSRTTSASYEQYF. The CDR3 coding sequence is TGTGCCAGCAGCCGAACGACTAGCGCCTCCTACGAGCAGTACTTC.

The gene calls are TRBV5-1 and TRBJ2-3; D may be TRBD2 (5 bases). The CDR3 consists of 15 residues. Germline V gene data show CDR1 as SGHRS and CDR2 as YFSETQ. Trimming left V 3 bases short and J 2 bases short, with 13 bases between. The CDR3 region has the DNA TGCGCCAGCAGCTCTGACGGGGTTACCACAGATACGCAGTATTTT. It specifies CASSSDGVTTDTQYF.

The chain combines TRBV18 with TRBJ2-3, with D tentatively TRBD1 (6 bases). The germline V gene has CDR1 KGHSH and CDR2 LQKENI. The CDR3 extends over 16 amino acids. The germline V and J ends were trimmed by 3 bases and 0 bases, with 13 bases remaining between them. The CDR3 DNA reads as TGTGCCAGCTCACCTATGACAGGACCTAGCACAGATACGCAGTATTTT. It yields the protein CASSPMTGPSTDTQYF.

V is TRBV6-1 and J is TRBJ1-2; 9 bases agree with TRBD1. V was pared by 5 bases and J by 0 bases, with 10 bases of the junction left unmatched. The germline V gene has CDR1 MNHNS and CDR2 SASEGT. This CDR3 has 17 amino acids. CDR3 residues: CASSKDGTGRANYGYTF. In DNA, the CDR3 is TGTGCCAGCAGTAAAGACGGGACAGGGCGAGCTAACTATGGCTACACCTTC.